This section outlines one T cell receptor beta chain sequence together with its context. This specimen comes from a study of control samples from healthy donors and cancer patients. Germline CDR1 is SGDLS and CDR2 is YYNGEE. The CDR3 sequence is 15 residues long. The V and J ends lost 0 bases and 6 bases, in that order; junction bases with no gene match: 2. Sequencing used immunoSEQ multiplex PCR; TCRdb keeps in-frame clones, though not all of them. The sample has 390,000 or so clones; more than 80% are singletons. V usage is TRBV9 and J usage is TRBJ2-1; TRBD2 matches 11 bases. The sample was PBMCs. This receptor was taken from a man in his forties with head and neck cancer. CDR3 sequence reads: CASSVGSGRANEQFF. Here the CDR3 DNA reads TGTGCCAGCAGCGTAGGTAGCGGGAGGGCCAATGAGCAGTTCTTC.